The 21 T cell receptor beta chains given below trace back to one sample, sequenced in a study of OX40 agonist ivuxolimab in advanced cancers. Some clones are missing from TCRdb's copy, which holds only in-frame ones; the method was immunoSEQ multiplex PCR. The table has roughly 64,000 clones, approximately 88% seen once. The specimen comprised CD4+ or CD8+ T cells sorted from blood, sampled in a trial of the OX40 agonist ivuxolimab. The origin of the receptors is an adult with an advanced solid tumor such as melanoma, head and neck, liver or kidney cancer.

The CDR3 reads CASSRGLAGGPDTQYF. CDR3 sequence (DNA): TGTGCCAGCTCACGAGGACTAGCGGGAGGTCCAGATACGCAGTATTTT. V usage is TRBV18 and J usage is TRBJ2-3; 14 nucleotides line up with TRBD2. There are 16 residues in the CDR3. V gave up 4 bases and J gave up 4 bases; unmatched junction bases: 4. Looked up from germline, CDR1 is KGHSH and CDR2 is LQKENI.

Concerning this clone: A read error may account for a junction end that differs from germline. This chain connects TRBV7-2 to TRBJ1-2; TRBD1 agrees at 8 bases. This CDR3 contains 15 residues. CDR1 and CDR2 (germline): SGHTA, FQGNSA. The DNA of the CDR3 is TGTGCCAGCATCTTAGGACAGGGCCGGGAGTATGGCTACACCTTC. This encodes CASILGQGREYGYTF.

The V gene is TRBV7-9, the J gene TRBJ2-7, with a weak D call TRBD1 (6 bases). V was pared by 5 bases and J by 3 bases, with 20 bases between. Looked up from germline, CDR1 is SEHNR and CDR2 is FQNEAQ (reference sequence). The CDR3 runs to 16 residues. CDR3 region: CASSPGLGTRDYEQYF. The CDR3 DNA is TGTGCCAGCAGCCCCGGGCTGGGGACAAGGGACTACGAGCAGTACTTC.

As concerns this clone: Other DNA sequences in the sample encode the same CDR3. The chain links TRBV18 to TRBJ2-3; TRBD1 matches 10 bases. V shed 3 bases and J 6 bases; nucleotides not matched to a gene: 3. Germline V lookup: CDR1 KGHSH, CDR2 LQKENI. There are 14 residues in the CDR3. For the CDR3, the DNA is TGTGCCAGCTCACCGGGACAGGGGACGGATACGCAGTATTTT. This translates into CASSPGQGTDTQYF.

V and J are TRBV7-9 and TRBJ1-1; D might be TRBD1 (5 bases). Trimming left V 3 bases short and J 4 bases short, with 12 bases between. The CDR3 is made up of 14 amino acids. Germline loops: CDR1 SEHNR, CDR2 FQNEAQ (reference sequence). The CDR3 DNA follows: TGTGCCAGCAGCTTTCAGGGCGATCGCACTGAAGCTTTCTTT. As protein: CASSFQGDRTEAFF.

The chain combines TRBV21-1 with TRBJ2-7; the D segment call TRBD1 is taken from the table without a DNA check. TRBV21-1 corresponds to a pseudogene. The CDR3 has 16 residues. The CDR3 nucleotides are TGTGCCAGCAGCAGATGGACAGGGATGGGCTCCTACGAGCAGTACTTC. Translating it yields CASSRWTGMGSYEQYF.

This clone showed up just once. The junction departs from the called germline gene at one end, perhaps through a read error. The chain employs TRBV9 and TRBJ2-1, with TRBD1 matching 7 bases. Germline V CDR1 and CDR2: SGDLS, YYNGEE. The CDR3 spans 16 residues. CDR3 amino acids: CAGSVGGQVTYNEQFF. The CDR3 nucleotides are TGTGCCGGCAGCGTAGGTGGACAGGTCACCTACAATGAGCAGTTCTTC.

The table lists this clone with a count of one. The V gene is TRBV7-2, the J gene TRBJ1-6, with TRBD1 matching over 7 bases. CDR1 is SGHTA and CDR2 is FQGNSA in the germline V gene. The CDR3 has 15 residues. V trimming: 1 base; J trimming: 18 bases; junction bases outside the gene matches: 15. CDR3 sequence: CASSLDRTGLSHSHF. The CDR3 DNA is TGTGCCAGCAGCTTAGATCGGACAGGATTGAGTCACTCCCACTTT.

This clone was observed once. This rearrangement joins TRBV7-7 to TRBJ2-5; D gene uncertain. The CDR3 spans 14 residues. With 5 bases removed from V and 5 bases from J, the gap between germline ends came to 15 bases. From germline, CDR1 is SSHAT and CDR2 FNYEAQ (reference sequence). CDR3 in DNA: TGTGCCAGCAGCACCGGACCGCTAGGGGAGACCCAGTACTTC. Translating it yields CASSTGPLGETQYF.

This clone came up once. A read error may account for a junction end that differs from germline. This sequence joins TRBV4-3 and TRBJ1-2; D gene unclear. The CDR3 has 15 amino acids. The germline CDR1 and CDR2 sequences are LGHNA and YSLEER. CDR3 DNA sequence: TGCGCCAGCAGCCAAGATCCCGGAAGCTTCTATCGCTACACCTTC. Encoded protein: CASSQDPGSFYRYTF.

The chain carries TRBV5-1 and TRBJ2-7, with TRBD1 identical over 10 bases. From germline, CDR1 is SGHRS and CDR2 YFSETQ. V lost 4 bases to trimming and J lost 3 bases; unmatched junction nucleotides: 4. The CDR3 spans 14 residues. This CDR3 is CASSQGTGDYEQYF. The CDR3 DNA reads as TGCGCCAGCAGCCAAGGGACAGGGGACTACGAGCAGTACTTC.

The V gene is TRBV10-1, the J gene TRBJ2-7; 13 bases map to TRBD2. The CDR3 is made up of 16 amino acids. The germline V gene encodes CDR1 WNHNN and CDR2 SYGVQD (reference sequence). V lost 6 bases, J lost 4 bases, and 9 bases stayed unmatched. In DNA, the CDR3 is TGCGCCAGCAGGAAGCTTACTAGCGGGAGGGGATACGAGCAGTACTTC. Protein: CASRKLTSGRGYEQYF.

This rearrangement joins TRBV11-1 to TRBJ2-7; D gene uncertain. The CDR3 sequence is 13 residues long. The V gene lost 2 bases and the J gene lost 7 bases, with 12 bases spanning the gap. Germline V gene lookup returns CDR1 SGHAT and CDR2 FQDESV (reference sequence). CDR3 amino acids: CASSLSRMREQYF. In nucleotides, the CDR3 is TGTGCCAGCAGCTTATCTAGAATGAGGGAGCAGTACTTC.

The chain recombines TRBV28 with TRBJ2-6; 8 bases map to TRBD2. The J segment lost 1 base and the V segment lost 6 bases, leaving 8 bases of the junction unmatched. Germline CDR1 and CDR2: MDHEN and SYDVKM. The CDR3 loop spans 17 amino acids. CDR3 in DNA: TGTGCCAGCAGGGGATTAGCGGGACTATCTGGGGCCAACGTCCTGACTTTC. Protein sequence: CASRGLAGLSGANVLTF.

CDR3 sequence reads: CASSPRGVCEQYF. CDR3 DNA: TGTGCCAGCAGCCCCCGGGGGGTCTGCGAGCAGTACTTC. The V call is TRBV21-1, the J call TRBJ2-7; the table calls TRBD2, which could not be checked here. TRBV21-1 is an annotated pseudogene. The CDR3 extends over 13 amino acids.

The chain links TRBV29-1 to TRBJ2-3; the match to TRBD1 covers 8 bases. After removal of 8 bases from V and 2 bases from J, the junction contained 12 bases not matched to a gene. The CDR3 spans 15 residues. In germline, CDR1 is SQVTM, CDR2 ANQGSEA. The CDR3 loop is CSLMGDRPYTDTQYF. CDR3 nucleotide sequence: TGCAGCCTGATGGGGGACAGGCCCTACACAGATACGCAGTATTTT.

The chain recombines TRBV27 with TRBJ2-1, with TRBD2 matching 9 bases. This CDR3 contains 16 residues. Germline V lookup: CDR1 MNHEY, CDR2 SMNVEV (reference sequence). J was trimmed by 2 bases and V by 2 bases; bases with no gene match: 4. This CDR3 reads CASSLRGLATYNEQFF. In DNA form, the CDR3 reads TGTGCCAGCAGTTTAAGGGGACTAGCTACCTACAATGAGCAGTTCTTC.

The rearrangement uses TRBV19 and TRBJ1-3; no reliable D call. Germline V gene data show CDR1 as LNHDA and CDR2 as SQIVND (reference sequence). CDR3 length: 12 amino acids. V lost 3 bases, J lost 4 bases, and 4 bases lay in between. As DNA, the CDR3 is TGTGCCAGTAGTATCCAAGGAAACACCATATATTTT. Protein sequence: CASSIQGNTIYF.

This chain uses TRBV5-1 with TRBJ1-1; D might be TRBD1 (5 bases). Germline V gives CDR1 SGHRS, CDR2 YFSETQ. Trimming shortened V by 0 bases and J by 5 bases, and 14 bases separated the two germline ends. This CDR3 region has 15 residues. Written as DNA, the CDR3 is TGCGCCAGCAGCTTGGCGATGGGGGAAGGGACTGAAGCTTTCTTT. It codes for CASSLAMGEGTEAFF.

The V and J genes are TRBV10-1 and TRBJ2-3; D is ambiguous. The V and J ends lost 4 bases and 2 bases respectively, with 13 bases between them. Per germline, CDR1 WNHNN and CDR2 SYGVQD (reference sequence). This CDR3 has 15 amino acids. The CDR3 spells CASSGLALLTDTQYF. The CDR3 DNA reads as TGCGCCAGCAGTGGATTGGCGTTACTCACAGATACGCAGTATTTT.

V gene TRBV12-5 combines with J gene TRBJ2-1; 9 bases align to TRBD2. Germline CDR1 is LGHNT and CDR2 is FRNRAP. CDR3 length: 16 amino acids. J gave up 4 bases and V 2 bases, and 6 bases lay outside the gene matches. This chain's CDR3 is CASGLPGTSNYNEQFF. The CDR3 DNA sequence: TGTGCTAGTGGTTTGCCCGGGACTAGCAATTACAATGAGCAGTTCTTC.